Listed below are T cell receptor beta chains from one sample, sequenced in a study of cytomegalovirus exposure and HLA in healthy donors. TCRdb keeps only in-frame clones here, not all; method: immunoSEQ multiplex PCR. This repertoire shows about 130,000 clones, about 86% found once; its top ten account for 0.55% to 0.85%. Material for sequencing was PBMCs. These receptors all come from a man aged 18 to 35 in good health and CMV-seronegative. The conserved cysteine and the conserved F or W are not part of the CDR3 here. A D gene is named only where the DNA matches it firmly.

v_gene	j_gene	d_gene	CDR3aa
TRBV7-9	TRBJ2-1	.	ASSHRPGDEQF
TRBV7-9	TRBJ1-1	.	ATSFLAAAEAF
TRBV5-1	TRBJ2-4	TRBD2	ASSEFLAGFTKNIQY
TRBV6-6	TRBJ1-4	TRBD1	ASSPGDRGFNEKLF
TRBV2	TRBJ2-3	.	ASRGLDTQY
TRBV20-1	TRBJ2-5	.	SASAGETQY
TRBV2	TRBJ1-4	.	ASSERTWGEKLF
TRBV5-4	TRBJ2-1	.	ASSLPTPNEQF
TRBV19	TRBJ2-1	.	ATGAGETYNEQF
TRBV28	TRBJ1-5	TRBD1	ASSPQGFSQPQH
TRBV7-2	TRBJ1-3	.	ASRPEWAYSGNTIY
TRBV6-6	TRBJ2-7	.	ASSYAGNAYEQY